Each of the 18 T cell receptor beta chains below was sequenced from the same sample in a study of CD8+CD57+ T cells in acquired aplastic anemia. Genomic DNA templated the TCR beta VDJ and CDR3 profiling. Using its own MiXCR run on the reads, TCRdb lists one record per CDR3 protein. In the table there are more than 150,000 distinct CDR3 sequences, 40% to 50% of which are singletons. The sequenced material came from sorted CD4+, CD8+, or CD8+CD57+ T cells (not recorded which) from PBMCs. These receptors were collected from a human donor in good health.

This clonotype has a count of ten or more. The CDR3 is CASSLEQGGDYGYTF. For the CDR3, the DNA is TGTGCCAGCAGCTTAGAACAGGGGGGGGACTATGGCTACACCTTC. The chain recombines TRBV7-6 with TRBJ1-2, with 8 bases matching TRBD1. V shed 1 base, J shed 3 bases, and the junction held 4 bases outside the gene matches. The germline V gene has CDR1 SGHVS and CDR2 FNYEAQ. The CDR3 is 15 amino acids.

J is TRBJ2-2 and V is TRBV4-1; maybe TRBD1 (7 bases). The CDR3 covers 17 residues. Germline assignment: CDR1 MGHRA and CDR2 YSYEKL. The V end lost 1 base, the J end lost 2 bases, and 14 bases lay between the germline ends. The CDR3 nucleotides are TGCGCCAGCAGCCAAGTAGGGGGCGGGGCAAACACCGGGGAGCTGTTTTTT. Translating gives CASSQVGGGANTGELFF.

V is TRBV2 and J is TRBJ1-6, with D perhaps TRBD1 (6 bases). V lost 7 bases and J 17 bases, leaving 21 bases between the germline ends. The CDR3 runs to 13 residues. Germline CDR1 SNHLY, CDR2 FYNNEI. DNA of the CDR3: TGTGCCAGCACCCTAGGAGTCGGGGGCCTCTTCCACTTT. Its protein product is CASTLGVGGLFHF.

Worth noting for this clonotype: A read error may explain this, as a much larger clone is one base away. It is likely a read error, because the conserved phenylalanine at the end of the CDR3 is missing. The J gene is TRBJ1-1, the V gene TRBV25-1, with D uncertain. The CDR3 extends over 13 amino acids. Trimming removed 6 bases at V and 1 base at J, with 9 bases between. Looked up from germline, CDR1 is MGHDK and CDR2 is SYGVNS. This CDR3 reads CASRAPKNTEAFC. The DNA of the CDR3 is TGTGCCAGCAGGGCCCCAAAGAACACTGAAGCTTTCTGT.

This clonotype turned up a few times. A much larger clone differs by one base, so this may be a read error. The CDR3 nucleotides are TGTGCCAGCAGTATAGACACTGAAGCTTTCTTT. It is translated as CASSIDTEAFF. V gene TRBV7-9 combines with J gene TRBJ1-1, with no clear D. V gave up 6 bases and J gave up 3 bases, with 5 bases separating them. Germline values: CDR1 SEHNR, CDR2 FQNEAQ (reference sequence). This CDR3 has 11 amino acids. The entire variable domain, with the rest obtained from reference TRBV7-9 and TRBJ1-1, is as follows: DTGVSQNPRHKITKRGQNVTFRCDPISEHNRLYWYRQTLGQGPEFLTYFQNEAQLEKSRLLSDRFSAERPKGSFSTLEIQRTEQGDSAMYLCASSIDTEAFFGQGTRLTVV.

This clonotype was observed a handful of times. The chain carries TRBV28 and TRBJ2-7; D call uncertain. Trimming removed 8 bases at V and 4 bases at J, with 9 bases between. This CDR3 is 11 amino acids long. Germline V gives CDR1 MDHEN, CDR2 SYDVKM. The CDR3 loop is CASESRYEQYF. As DNA, the CDR3 is TGTGCCAGCGAGTCAAGATACGAGCAGTACTTC.

There are many counts of this clonotype. The chain uses TRBV6-1 and TRBJ1-1, with D unresolved. This CDR3 has 14 residues. Germline values: CDR1 MNHNS, CDR2 SASEGT. Trimming shortened V by 7 bases and J by 1 base, and 13 bases separated the two germline ends. The CDR3 sequence: CASTSVVGNTEAFF. As DNA, the CDR3 is TGTGCCAGCACGTCGGTGGTTGGGAACACTGAAGCTTTCTTT.

The sample holds many counts of this clonotype. The J gene is TRBJ1-5, the V gene TRBV3-1, with D perhaps matching TRBD1 (6 bases). Trimming took 5 bases from V and 3 from J, leaving 8 bases between them. The CDR3 spans 13 residues. Per the germline V gene, CDR1 is LGHDT and CDR2 is YNNKEL (reference sequence). CDR3 protein: CASSRGHNQPQHF. The CDR3 DNA sequence: TGTGCCAGCAGCAGGGGACACAATCAGCCCCAGCATTTT.

This clonotype was seen only a few times. The chain links TRBV2 to TRBJ2-6; no reliable D call. V was clipped by 6 bases and J by 0 bases, with 6 bases between them. The CDR3 is made up of 14 amino acids. The germline V gene encodes CDR1 SNHLY and CDR2 FYNNEI. The CDR3 loop reads CASSLNSGANVLTF. The CDR3 DNA reads as TGTGCCAGCAGCCTTAACTCTGGGGCCAACGTCCTGACTTTC.

The gene calls are TRBV24-1 and TRBJ2-3; the match to TRBD2 covers 9 bases. Losses at the gene ends were 1 base for V and 7 bases for J; bases not matched to a gene: 8. The CDR3 consists of 16 residues. The germline gives CDR1 KGHDR, CDR2 SFDVKD. CDR3 in amino acids: CATSDFSGSIQNTQYF. CDR3 sequence (DNA): TGTGCCACCAGTGATTTTAGCGGGAGCATACAAAATACGCAGTATTTT.

The V call is TRBV10-3, the J call TRBJ1-4; D remains ambiguous. Trimming removed 1 base from V and 10 bases from J, with 16 bases in between. CDR1 is ENHRY, CDR2 SYGVKD, per germline. The CDR3 is made up of 15 amino acids. The CDR3 coding sequence is TGTGCCATCAGTGAGTGGAGCACCACGAGCCGAAAACTGTTTTTT. It specifies CAISEWSTTSRKLFF.

This clonotype has just one count. A much more abundant neighbour one base away suggests this may be a read error. The rearrangement uses TRBV5-8 and TRBJ1-1; no firm D call. The CDR3 covers 13 residues. CDR1 and CDR2 from the germline V gene are SGHTS and YDEGEE. CDR3 in amino acids: CASGKRMNTDAFF. CDR3 in DNA: TGTGCCAGCGGAAAACGGATGAACACTGACGCTTTCTTT.

The V call is TRBV11-2, the J call TRBJ2-3; 13 bases match TRBD2. The CDR3 is made up of 18 amino acids. Germline CDR1 reads SGHAT; CDR2 reads FQNNGV. The ends lost 8 bases at V and 6 bases at J; junction bases unmatched: 17. The CDR3 reads CASSPGTSGTPSTDTQYF. In nucleotides, the CDR3 is TGTGCCAGCTCACCCGGGACTAGCGGGACCCCTTCCACGGATACGCAGTATTTT.

This clonotype showed up just a few times. The chain links TRBV5-4 to TRBJ1-4; TRBD1 agrees at 10 bases. The germline CDR1 and CDR2 sequences are SGHNT and YYREEE (reference sequence). Trimming cost V 4 bases and J 7 bases; bases outside gene matches: 4. This CDR3 region has 14 residues. The CDR3 is CASSPGQGFEKLFF. DNA of the CDR3: TGTGCCAGCAGCCCGGGACAGGGGTTTGAAAAACTGTTTTTT.

This chain links TRBV2 with TRBJ1-4; TRBD1 aligns across 7 bases. V was clipped by 10 bases and J by 7 bases; unmatched bases: 6. There are 12 residues in the CDR3. CDR1 and CDR2 (germline): SNHLY, FYNNEI. The DNA for the CDR3 is TGTGCCATTCGGGACAGCAGTGAAAAACTGTTTTTT. Protein product: CAIRDSSEKLFF.

This clonotype came up once. V is TRBV6-2 or TRBV6-3 and J is TRBJ2-5, with D perhaps TRBD2 (6 bases). Between the trimmed V and J ends, which lost 5 bases and 5 bases, there was a span of 15 bases. Looked up from germline, CDR1 is MNHEY and CDR2 is SVGEGT. This CDR3 contains 14 residues. This CDR3 reads CASSPRWGDETQYF. CDR3 in DNA: TGTGCCAGCAGTCCCCGGTGGGGGGACGAGACCCAGTACTTC.

This clonotype was seen many times. The rearrangement uses TRBV20-1 and TRBJ2-2; TRBD1 aligns across 7 bases. Per germline, CDR1 DFQATT and CDR2 SNEGSKA (reference sequence). This CDR3 has 14 residues. V lost 1 base to trimming and J lost 3 bases; unmatched junction nucleotides: 2. This CDR3 is CSARAGQHTGELFF. Here the CDR3 DNA reads TGCAGTGCTAGAGCGGGACAGCACACCGGGGAGCTGTTTTTT.

The V gene is TRBV19, the J gene TRBJ2-1; no firm D call. V gave up 1 base and J gave up 6 bases, with 10 bases separating them. CDR3 length equals 14 residues. Looked up from germline, CDR1 is LNHDA and CDR2 is SQIVND (reference sequence). CDR3 sequence: CASSIGPNGNEQFF. Written as DNA, the CDR3 is TGTGCCAGTAGTATAGGGCCTAATGGCAATGAGCAGTTCTTC.